This TCR beta chain was obtained from a study of CD8+ T cells in alopecia areata. For the study at large: Patients in the study were on tofacitinib for 6 to 18 months, then off it for 6 months. General study points: Greater clonality was observed in lesional scalp samples, especially alopecia totalis/universalis, versus normal scalp. There were also resident alphabeta T cells of normal skin sequenced in scalp samples.

Described treatment: oral pan-JAK inhibitor, 5-10 mg twice daily. Sorting from PBMCs produced CD4+ and CD8+ T cells. Following RNA extraction, reverse transcription yielded cDNA that acted as the sequencing template. Generated by immunoSEQ multiplex PCR, the TCRdb table keeps only in-frame clones and is missing some. Here the sample spans approximately 210,000 clones, roughly 60% being singletons. A word on this clone: The antigen remains undetermined. The same CDR3 arises from other DNA sequences in this sample as well.

The sample was CD4+ T cells sorted from blood, taken at week 24, from a patient treated with tofacitinib. This receptor was taken from a human donor with alopecia areata.

CDR3 sequence (DNA): TGCAGCGTCCTCAGGGGTTGGAACACTGAAGCTTTCTTT. Protein: CSVLRGWNTEAFF. V usage is TRBV29-1 and J usage is TRBJ1-1; the D gene is possibly TRBD1 (6 bases). The CDR3 totals 13 residues. V shed 6 bases and J shed 1 base, with 12 bases lying between them. Germline CDR1 reads SQVTM; CDR2 reads ANQGSEA.